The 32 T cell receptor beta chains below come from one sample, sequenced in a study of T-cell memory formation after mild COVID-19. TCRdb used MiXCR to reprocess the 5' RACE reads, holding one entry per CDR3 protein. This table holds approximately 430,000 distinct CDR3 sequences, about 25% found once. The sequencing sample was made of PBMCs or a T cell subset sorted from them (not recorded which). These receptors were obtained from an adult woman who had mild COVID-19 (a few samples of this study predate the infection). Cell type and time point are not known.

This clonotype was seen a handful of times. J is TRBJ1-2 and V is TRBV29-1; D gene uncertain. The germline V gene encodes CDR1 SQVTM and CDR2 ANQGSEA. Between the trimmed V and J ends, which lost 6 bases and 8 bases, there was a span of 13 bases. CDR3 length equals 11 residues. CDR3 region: CSVSIELGYTF. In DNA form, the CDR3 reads TGCAGCGTGTCGATTGAGTTGGGCTACACCTTC.

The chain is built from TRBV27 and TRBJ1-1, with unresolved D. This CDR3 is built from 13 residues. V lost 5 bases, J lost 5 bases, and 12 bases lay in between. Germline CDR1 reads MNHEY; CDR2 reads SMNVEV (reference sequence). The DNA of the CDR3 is TGTGCCAGCAGTACTACAGTGGGAACTGAAGCTTTCTTT. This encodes CASSTTVGTEAFF.

CDR3 in DNA: TGTGCCAGCAGCTTGGCTAGGACAGGGAAGATGACTGAAGCTTTCTTT. It is translated as CASSLARTGKMTEAFF. The chain couples TRBV5-5 to TRBJ1-1, with 8 bases lining up with TRBD1. V trimming: 0 bases; J trimming: 5 bases; junction bases outside the gene matches: 9. CDR1 is SGHKS, CDR2 YYEKEE, per germline (reference sequence). The CDR3 runs 16 residues.

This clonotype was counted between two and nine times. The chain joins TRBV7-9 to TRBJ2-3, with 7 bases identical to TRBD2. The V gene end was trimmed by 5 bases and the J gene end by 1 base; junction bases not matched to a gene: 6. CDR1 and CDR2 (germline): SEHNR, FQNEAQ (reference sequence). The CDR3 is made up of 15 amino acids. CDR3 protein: CASSPREDRTDTQYF. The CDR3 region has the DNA TGTGCCAGCAGCCCTCGGGAGGACCGCACAGATACGCAGTATTTT.

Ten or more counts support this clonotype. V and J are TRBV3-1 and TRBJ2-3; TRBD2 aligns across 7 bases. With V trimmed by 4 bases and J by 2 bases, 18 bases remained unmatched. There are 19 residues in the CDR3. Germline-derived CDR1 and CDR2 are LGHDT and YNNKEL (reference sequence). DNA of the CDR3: TGTGCCAGCAGCCGTCTCACCCTAGCCGGGGGGTCGCCCACAGATACGCAGTATTTT. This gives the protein CASSRLTLAGGSPTDTQYF.

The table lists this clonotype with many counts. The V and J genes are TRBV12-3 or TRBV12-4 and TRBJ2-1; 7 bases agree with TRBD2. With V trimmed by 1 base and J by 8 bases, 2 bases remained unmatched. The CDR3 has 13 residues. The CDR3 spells CASSLGEGHEQFF. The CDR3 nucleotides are TGTGCCAGCAGTTTAGGGGAGGGCCATGAGCAGTTCTTC.

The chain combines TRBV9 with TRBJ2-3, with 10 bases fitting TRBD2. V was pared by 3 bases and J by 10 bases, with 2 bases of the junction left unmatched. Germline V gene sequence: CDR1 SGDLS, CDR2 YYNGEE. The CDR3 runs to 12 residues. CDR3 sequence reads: CASSAGTSAQYF. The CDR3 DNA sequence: TGTGCCAGCAGCGCTGGGACTAGCGCGCAGTATTTT.

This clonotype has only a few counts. This CDR3 is CATSRGLPNRGVYNEQFF. In nucleotides, the CDR3 is TGTGCCACCAGCAGAGGCCTCCCGAACCGGGGGGTCTACAATGAGCAGTTCTTC. This chain uses TRBV15 with TRBJ2-1; 7 bases align to TRBD2. The V gene end was trimmed by 1 base and the J gene end by 3 bases; junction bases not matched to a gene: 12. Per germline, CDR1 LNHNV and CDR2 YYDKDF (reference sequence). The length of the CDR3 is 18 residues.

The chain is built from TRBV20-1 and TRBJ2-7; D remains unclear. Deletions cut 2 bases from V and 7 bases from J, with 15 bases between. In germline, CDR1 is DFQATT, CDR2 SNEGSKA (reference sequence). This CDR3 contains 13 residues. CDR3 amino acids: CSARSTRRREQYF. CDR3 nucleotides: TGCAGTGCTAGAAGCACCAGAAGGAGAGAGCAGTACTTC.

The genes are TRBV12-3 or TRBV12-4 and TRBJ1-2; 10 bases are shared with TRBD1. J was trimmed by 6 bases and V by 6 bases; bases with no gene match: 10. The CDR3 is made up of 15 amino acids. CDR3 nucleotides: TGTGCCAGCAGCCACCAGACAGGGGGCAGCAATGGCTACACCTTC. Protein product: CASSHQTGGSNGYTF.

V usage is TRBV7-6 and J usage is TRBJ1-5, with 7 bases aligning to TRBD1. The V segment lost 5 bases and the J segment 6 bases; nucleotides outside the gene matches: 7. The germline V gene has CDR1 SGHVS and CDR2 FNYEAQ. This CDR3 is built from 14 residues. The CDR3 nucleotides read TGTGCCAGCAGCCCCGGGACAGAAGGTCAGCCCCAGCATTTT. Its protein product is CASSPGTEGQPQHF.

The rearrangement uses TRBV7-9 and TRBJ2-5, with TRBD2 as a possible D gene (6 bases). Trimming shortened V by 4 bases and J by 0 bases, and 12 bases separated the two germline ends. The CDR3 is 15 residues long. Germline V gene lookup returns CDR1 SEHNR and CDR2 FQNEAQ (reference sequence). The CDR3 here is CASSSGTRYQETQYF. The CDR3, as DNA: TGTGCCAGCAGCTCCGGGACTCGGTACCAAGAGACCCAGTACTTC.

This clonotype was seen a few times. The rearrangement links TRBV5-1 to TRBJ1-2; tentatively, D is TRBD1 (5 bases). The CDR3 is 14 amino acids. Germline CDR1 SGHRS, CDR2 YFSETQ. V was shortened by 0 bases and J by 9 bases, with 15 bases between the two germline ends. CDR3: CASSLAGQGDSYTF. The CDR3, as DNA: TGCGCCAGCAGCTTGGCGGGTCAGGGTGATAGCTACACCTTC.

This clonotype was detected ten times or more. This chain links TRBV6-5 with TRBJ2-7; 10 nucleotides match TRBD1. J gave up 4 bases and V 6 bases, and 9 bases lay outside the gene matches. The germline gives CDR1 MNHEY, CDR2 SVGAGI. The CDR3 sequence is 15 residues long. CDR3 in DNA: TGTGCCAGCAGCTCAACCGGGACAGGGGTTTACGAGCAGTACTTC. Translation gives CASSSTGTGVYEQYF.

This chain's CDR3 is CSARDYEGFNTGELFF. The CDR3 coding sequence is TGCAGTGCTAGAGATTACGAGGGCTTTAACACCGGGGAGCTGTTTTTT. The rearrangement joins TRBV20-1 to TRBJ2-2; a weak D match, TRBD2 (5 bases). In germline, CDR1 is DFQATT, CDR2 SNEGSKA (reference sequence). This CDR3 is 16 amino acids long. Trimming shortened V by 0 bases and J by 2 bases, and 13 bases separated the two germline ends.

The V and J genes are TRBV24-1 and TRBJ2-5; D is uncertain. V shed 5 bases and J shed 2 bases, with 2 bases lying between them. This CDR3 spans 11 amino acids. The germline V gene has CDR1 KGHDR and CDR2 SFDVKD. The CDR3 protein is CATSVQETQYF. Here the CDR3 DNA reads TGTGCCACCAGTGTACAAGAGACCCAGTACTTC.

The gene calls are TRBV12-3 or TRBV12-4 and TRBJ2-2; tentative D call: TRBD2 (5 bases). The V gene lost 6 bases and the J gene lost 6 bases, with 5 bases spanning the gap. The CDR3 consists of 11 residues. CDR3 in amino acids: CASREAGELFF. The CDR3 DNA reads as TGTGCCAGCAGGGAGGCCGGGGAGCTGTTTTTT.

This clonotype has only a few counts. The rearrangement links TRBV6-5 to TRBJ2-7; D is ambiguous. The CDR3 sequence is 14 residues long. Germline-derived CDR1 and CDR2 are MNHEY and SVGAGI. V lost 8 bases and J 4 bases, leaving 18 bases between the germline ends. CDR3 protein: CASSQSGWVYEQYF. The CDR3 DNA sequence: TGTGCCAGCTCGCAGTCAGGATGGGTTTACGAGCAGTACTTC.

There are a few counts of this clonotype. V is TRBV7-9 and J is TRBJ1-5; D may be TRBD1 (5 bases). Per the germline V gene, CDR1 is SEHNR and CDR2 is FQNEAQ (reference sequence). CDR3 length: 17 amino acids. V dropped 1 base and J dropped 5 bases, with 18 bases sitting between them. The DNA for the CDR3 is TGTGCCAGCAGCTTAGGTGGTTGGACATCGGGGGATCAGCCCCAGCATTTT. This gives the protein CASSLGGWTSGDQPQHF.

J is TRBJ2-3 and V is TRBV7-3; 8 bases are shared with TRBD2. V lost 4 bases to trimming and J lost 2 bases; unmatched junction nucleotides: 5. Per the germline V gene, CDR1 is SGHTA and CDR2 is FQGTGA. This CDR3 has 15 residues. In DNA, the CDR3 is TGTGCCAGCAGCTATGTAGCGGGGACCACAGATACGCAGTATTTT. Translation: CASSYVAGTTDTQYF.

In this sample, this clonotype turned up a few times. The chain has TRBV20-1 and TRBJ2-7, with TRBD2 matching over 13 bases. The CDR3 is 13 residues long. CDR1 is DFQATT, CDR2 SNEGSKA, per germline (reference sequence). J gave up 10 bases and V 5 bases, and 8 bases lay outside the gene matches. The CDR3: CSAPGLAGFGQYF. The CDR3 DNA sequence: TGCAGTGCTCCGGGACTAGCGGGATTTGGACAGTACTTC.

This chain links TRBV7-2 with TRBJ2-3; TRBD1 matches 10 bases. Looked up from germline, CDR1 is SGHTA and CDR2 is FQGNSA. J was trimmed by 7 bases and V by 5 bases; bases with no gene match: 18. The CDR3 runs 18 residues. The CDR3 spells CASSLHNRQGARSNTQYF. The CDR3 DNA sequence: TGTGCCAGCAGCCTCCACAACCGACAGGGGGCGAGATCGAATACGCAGTATTTT. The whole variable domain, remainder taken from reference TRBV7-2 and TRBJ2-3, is GAGVSQSPSNKVTEKGKDVELRCDPISGHTALYWYRQSLGQGLEFLIYFQGNSAPDKSGLPSDRFSAERTGGSVSTLTIQRTQQEDSAVYLCASSLHNRQGARSNTQYFGPGTRLTVL.

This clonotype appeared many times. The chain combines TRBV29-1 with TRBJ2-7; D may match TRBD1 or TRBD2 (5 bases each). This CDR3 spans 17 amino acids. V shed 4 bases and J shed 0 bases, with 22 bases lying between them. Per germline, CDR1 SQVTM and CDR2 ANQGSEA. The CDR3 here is CSVALYGTAAFSYEQYF. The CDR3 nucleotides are TGCAGCGTTGCCCTCTATGGGACCGCAGCTTTCTCCTACGAGCAGTACTTC.

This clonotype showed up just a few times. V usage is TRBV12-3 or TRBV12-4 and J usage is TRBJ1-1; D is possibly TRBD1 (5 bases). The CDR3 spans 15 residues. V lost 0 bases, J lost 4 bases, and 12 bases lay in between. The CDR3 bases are TGTGCCAGCAGTTTAGCCCTGGGGCGAGGCACTGAAGCTTTCTTT. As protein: CASSLALGRGTEAFF.

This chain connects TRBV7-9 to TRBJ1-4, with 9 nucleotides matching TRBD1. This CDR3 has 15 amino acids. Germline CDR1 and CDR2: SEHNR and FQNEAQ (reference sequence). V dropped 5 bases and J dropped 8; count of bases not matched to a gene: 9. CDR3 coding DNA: TGTGCCAGCAGCCCAGGACAGGGGAAAAGAGAAAAACTGTTTTTT. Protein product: CASSPGQGKREKLFF.

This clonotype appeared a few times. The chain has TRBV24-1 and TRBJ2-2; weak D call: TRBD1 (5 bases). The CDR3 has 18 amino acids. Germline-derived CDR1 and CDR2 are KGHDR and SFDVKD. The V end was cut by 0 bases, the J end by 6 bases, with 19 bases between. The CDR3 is CATSDLQGSGVGAGELFF. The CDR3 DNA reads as TGTGCCACCAGTGATTTGCAGGGATCGGGTGTTGGGGCCGGGGAGCTGTTTTTT.

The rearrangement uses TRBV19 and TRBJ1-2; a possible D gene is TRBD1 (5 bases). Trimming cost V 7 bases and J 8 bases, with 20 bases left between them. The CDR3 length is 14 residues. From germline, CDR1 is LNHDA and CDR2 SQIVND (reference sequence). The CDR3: CASKSSRGVFGYTF. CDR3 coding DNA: TGTGCCAGTAAGTCCTCAAGAGGGGTCTTCGGCTACACCTTC.

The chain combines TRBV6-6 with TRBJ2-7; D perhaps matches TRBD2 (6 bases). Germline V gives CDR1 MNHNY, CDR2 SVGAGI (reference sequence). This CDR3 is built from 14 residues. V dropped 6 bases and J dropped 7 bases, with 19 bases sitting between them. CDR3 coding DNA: TGTGCCAGCAGAAACTCCGGGACTCAAGAAGAGCAGTACTTC. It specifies CASRNSGTQEEQYF.

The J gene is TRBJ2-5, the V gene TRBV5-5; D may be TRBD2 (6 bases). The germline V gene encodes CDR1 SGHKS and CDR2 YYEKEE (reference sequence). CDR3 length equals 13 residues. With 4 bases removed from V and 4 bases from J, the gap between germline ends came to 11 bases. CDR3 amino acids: CASSMGLIETQYF. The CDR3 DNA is TGTGCCAGCAGCATGGGACTCATAGAGACCCAGTACTTC.

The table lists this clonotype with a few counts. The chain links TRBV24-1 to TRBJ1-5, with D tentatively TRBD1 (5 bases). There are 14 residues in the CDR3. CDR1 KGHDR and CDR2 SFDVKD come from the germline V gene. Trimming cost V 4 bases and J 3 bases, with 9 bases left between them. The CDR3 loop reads CATSELGANQPQHF. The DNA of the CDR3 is TGTGCCACCAGTGAACTAGGGGCCAATCAGCCCCAGCATTTT.

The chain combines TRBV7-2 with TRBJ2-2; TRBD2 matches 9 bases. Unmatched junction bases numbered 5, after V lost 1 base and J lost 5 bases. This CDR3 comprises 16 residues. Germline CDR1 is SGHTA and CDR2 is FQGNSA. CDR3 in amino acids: CASSLELAGSTGELFF. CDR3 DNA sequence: TGTGCCAGCAGCTTAGAACTAGCGGGTTCTACCGGGGAGCTGTTTTTT.

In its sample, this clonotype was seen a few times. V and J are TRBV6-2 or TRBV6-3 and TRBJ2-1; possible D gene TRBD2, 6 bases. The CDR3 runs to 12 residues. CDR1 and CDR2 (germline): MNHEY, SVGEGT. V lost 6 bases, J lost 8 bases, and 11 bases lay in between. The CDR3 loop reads CASRLASDEQFF. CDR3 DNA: TGTGCCAGCAGGCTAGCGAGCGATGAGCAGTTCTTC.